The clone carrying this TCR beta chain appeared once. Its matching antigen is unknown. This entry belongs to a study of siplizumab effects on memory and regulatory T cells. Method: immunoSEQ multiplex PCR; TCRdb's copy keeps in-frame clones and lacks some. The profile covers around 110,000 clones, with roughly 94% appearing a single time and 1.5% to 2% taken by the ten largest. CDR1 is MNHNS and CDR2 is SASEGT in the germline V gene. The CDR3 is 15 amino acids. V gave up 1 base and J gave up 1 base, with 11 bases separating them. Study-wide findings and caveats: In roughly 75-95% of proliferating CD4+ or CD8+ clones, a naive or memory phenotype could not be assigned.

The clonotype comes from a human donor in good health. Material for sequencing was non-Treg CD4+ T cells sorted from blood. This sequence joins TRBV6-1 and TRBJ2-7, with D unclear. CDR3: CASSEVPSGSYEQYF. The CDR3 bases are TGTGCCAGCAGTGAAGTTCCGAGTGGATCCTACGAGCAGTACTTC.